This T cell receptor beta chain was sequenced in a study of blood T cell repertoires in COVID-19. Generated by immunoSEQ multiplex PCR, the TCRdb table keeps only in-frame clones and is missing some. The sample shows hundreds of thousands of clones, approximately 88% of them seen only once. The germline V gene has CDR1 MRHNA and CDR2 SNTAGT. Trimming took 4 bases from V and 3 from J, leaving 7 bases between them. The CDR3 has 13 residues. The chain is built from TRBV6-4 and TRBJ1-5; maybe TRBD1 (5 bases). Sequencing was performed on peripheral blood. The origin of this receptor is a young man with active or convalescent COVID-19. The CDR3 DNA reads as TGTGCCAGCAGTGCACAGGTCAATCAGCCCCAGCATTTT. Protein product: CASSAQVNQPQHF.